This entry lists 28 T cell receptor beta chains sequenced from one sample in a study of blood T cell repertoires in COVID-19. The protocol was immunoSEQ multiplex PCR, while the TCRdb copy is restricted to in-frame clones and leaves out a portion. The table shows 180,000 or so clones, with roughly nine tenths occurring only once. The sample taken for sequencing was peripheral blood. The source of these receptors is a woman aged 25 to 39 with active or convalescent COVID-19.

The rearrangement links TRBV3-1 (or the pseudogene TRBV3-2) to TRBJ1-6; D is perhaps TRBD1 (5 bases). CDR3 length equals 14 residues. CDR1 is LGHDT, CDR2 YNNKEL, per germline (reference sequence). V dropped 2 bases and J dropped 9 bases, with 11 bases sitting between them. Here the CDR3 reads CASSQLEQVSPLHF. The CDR3 nucleotides read TGTGCCAGCAGCCAATTGGAACAGGTTTCACCCCTCCACTTT.

V usage is TRBV29-1 and J usage is TRBJ1-4; D unclear. Trimming cost V 0 bases and J 3 bases, with 11 bases left between them. The CDR3 runs 15 residues. Germline V lookup: CDR1 SQVTM, CDR2 ANQGSEA. The DNA of the CDR3 is TGCAGCGTTGAAGATCGACAAAGATCTAATGAAAAACTGTTTTTT. Translation gives CSVEDRQRSNEKLFF.

This clone was detected only a few times. The J gene is TRBJ1-2, the V gene TRBV18; no reliable D call. Trimming shortened V by 3 bases and J by 0 bases, and 11 bases separated the two germline ends. CDR1 is KGHSH, CDR2 LQKENI, per germline. This CDR3 spans 15 amino acids. The CDR3 spells CASSPSRGANYGYTF. CDR3 nucleotide sequence: TGTGCCAGCTCACCCTCACGGGGAGCTAACTATGGCTACACCTTC.

The chain carries TRBV5-1 and TRBJ2-7; 9 nucleotides match TRBD2. Germline-derived CDR1 and CDR2 are SGHRS and YFSETQ. The trim removed 0 bases at V and 2 bases at J, leaving 6 bases unmatched. The CDR3 is made up of 16 amino acids. Here the CDR3 reads CASSLAGLAGTYEQYF. The CDR3 nucleotides read TGCGCCAGCAGCTTGGCGGGGCTAGCGGGGACCTACGAGCAGTACTTC.

V and J are TRBV2 and TRBJ1-5; D uncertain. Trimming removed 2 bases at V and 1 base at J, with 9 bases between. The CDR3 runs 15 residues. Germline V CDR1 and CDR2: SNHLY, FYNNEI. The CDR3 sequence: CASSESVWSNQPQHF. In DNA form, the CDR3 reads TGTGCCAGCAGTGAATCGGTTTGGAGCAATCAGCCCCAGCATTTT.

Notes on this clone: The junction departs from the called germline gene at one end, perhaps through a read error. The rearrangement uses TRBV7-7 and TRBJ2-5; weak D call: TRBD1 (5 bases). The CDR3 has 13 residues. Germline V gives CDR1 SSHAT, CDR2 FNYEAQ (reference sequence). The CDR3 reads CASSFFREETQYF. CDR3 bases: TGTGCTAGCAGCTTTTTCAGGGAAGAGACCCAGTACTTC. The complete variable domain, with remaining parts taken from reference TRBV7-7 and TRBJ2-5, reads GAGVSQSPRYKVTKRGQDVTLRCDPISSHATLYWYQQALGQGPEFLTYFNYEAQPDKSGLPSDRFSAERPEGSISTLTIQRTEQRDSAMYRCASSFFREETQYFGPGTRLLVL.

The chain links TRBV18 to TRBJ2-3; D uncertain. Between the trimmed V and J ends, which lost 3 bases and 2 bases, there was a span of 21 bases. Germline loops: CDR1 KGHSH, CDR2 LQKENI. This CDR3 is built from 18 residues. CDR3 nucleotides: TGTGCCAGCTCACCTAATCAGGTGTACGGAATTTCCACAGATACGCAGTATTTT. As protein: CASSPNQVYGISTDTQYF.

The rearrangement uses TRBV11-3 and TRBJ1-1; D unclear. The V end was cut by 5 bases, the J end by 7 bases, with 14 bases between. CDR1 SGHNT and CDR2 YENEEA come from the germline V gene. This CDR3 region has 13 residues. The CDR3 DNA sequence: TGTGCCAGCAGCACATCAGGTCGGTATGAAGCTTTCTTT. As protein: CASSTSGRYEAFF.

The rearrangement uses TRBV30 and TRBJ1-2, with D uncertain. The CDR3 has 15 residues. V lost 3 bases, J lost 3 bases, and 17 bases lay in between. CDR1 and CDR2 from the germline V gene are GTSNPN and SVGIG (reference sequence). CDR3 coding DNA: TGTGCCTGGAGGCGAAGCGGGATGATGGACTATGGCTACACCTTC. Protein sequence: CAWRRSGMMDYGYTF.

The rearrangement links TRBV10-1 to TRBJ2-7, with D unresolved. Per the germline V gene, CDR1 is WNHNN and CDR2 is SYGVQD (reference sequence). V shed 5 bases and J shed 3 bases, with 11 bases lying between them. The CDR3 runs 13 residues. The CDR3 DNA sequence: TGCGCCAGCAGTCGGGTCCCGAGCTACGAGCAGTACTTC. Amino acids: CASSRVPSYEQYF.

This rearrangement joins TRBV24-1 to TRBJ2-1, with 13 nucleotides matching TRBD2. V trimming: 4 bases; J trimming: 4 bases; junction bases outside the gene matches: 6. This CDR3 spans 17 amino acids. CDR1 and CDR2 (germline): KGHDR, SFDVKD. CDR3 amino acids: CATSEGTSGTGYNEQFF. The DNA of the CDR3 is TGTGCCACCAGTGAGGGGACTAGCGGGACGGGGTACAATGAGCAGTTCTTC.

The chain has TRBV19 and TRBJ1-1; possible D gene TRBD1, 5 bases. Germline assignment: CDR1 LNHDA and CDR2 SQIVND (reference sequence). This CDR3 has 10 residues. Trimming left V 11 bases short and J 10 bases short, with 14 bases between. The CDR3 is CARGGEGAFF. Written as DNA, the CDR3 is TGTGCCCGTGGGGGGGAAGGAGCTTTCTTT.

The chain employs TRBV30 and TRBJ1-2; perhaps TRBD1 as D (6 bases). Germline V gene sequence: CDR1 GTSNPN, CDR2 SVGIG (reference sequence). There are 13 residues in the CDR3. The V gene lost 2 bases and the J gene lost 6 bases, with 13 bases spanning the gap. The CDR3 DNA follows: TGTGCCTGGAGTATCGGGGGGCAGAATGGCTACACCTTC. This codes for CAWSIGGQNGYTF.

This clone appeared a single time. The chain joins TRBV3-1 (or the pseudogene TRBV3-2) to TRBJ2-7, with 9 nucleotides matching TRBD1. The CDR3 has 15 amino acids. Unmatched junction bases numbered 8, after V lost 4 bases and J lost 4 bases. Germline V CDR1 and CDR2: LGHDT, YNNKEL (reference sequence). In DNA form, the CDR3 reads TGTGCCAGCAGCCGAACCGGGACAGGGTTTTACGAGCAGTACTTC. Translated: CASSRTGTGFYEQYF.

V gene TRBV19 combines with J gene TRBJ2-1, with TRBD1 identical over 11 bases. Germline CDR1 LNHDA, CDR2 SQIVND (reference sequence). The CDR3 contains 15 residues. V shed 5 bases and J 7 bases; nucleotides not matched to a gene: 7. The CDR3 spells CASSWGTGGQNEQFF. The CDR3 DNA is TGTGCCAGTAGTTGGGGGACAGGGGGTCAGAATGAGCAGTTCTTC.

A few counts support this clone. The gene calls are TRBV18 and TRBJ1-3; 12 nucleotides agree with TRBD1. The length of the CDR3 is 20 residues. The junction had 15 bases not matched to a gene; V was cut back by 6 bases and J by 0 bases. Germline V CDR1 and CDR2: KGHSH, LQKENI. This chain's CDR3 is CASSPGLGQGADHSGNTIYF. DNA for the CDR3: TGTGCCAGCTCCCCCGGGTTGGGACAGGGGGCCGATCACTCTGGAAACACCATATATTTT.

The chain couples TRBV28 to TRBJ2-7; 7 bases agree with TRBD2. The CDR3 spans 15 residues. CDR1 is MDHEN and CDR2 is SYDVKM in the germline V gene. Trimming removed 7 bases from V and 0 bases from J; junction bases left unmatched: 9. CDR3 amino acids: CASTGLDFGSYEQYF. The CDR3 region has the DNA TGTGCCAGCACCGGACTAGACTTCGGCTCCTACGAGCAGTACTTC.

The chain's CDR3 is CASARLRTGDNSPLHF. CDR3 bases: TGTGCCAGCGCAAGGTTACGGACAGGGGATAATTCACCCCTCCACTTT. This rearrangement joins TRBV21-1 to TRBJ1-6; the table gives TRBD1 as D, unverified against the DNA. TRBV21-1 is a listed pseudogene. CDR3 length: 16 amino acids.

The V gene is TRBV23-1, the J gene TRBJ2-7; D is possibly TRBD1 or TRBD2 (9 bases each). TRBV23-1 is given ORF status, its function remaining uncertain. V was clipped by 3 bases and J by 3 bases, with 30 bases between them. The CDR3 length is 20 residues. This chain's CDR3 is CASSHARQGVIAGAYYEQYF. For the CDR3, the DNA is TGCGCCAGCAGTCACGCCCGACAGGGGGTAATAGCGGGGGCCTACTACGAGCAGTACTTC.

In this sample, this clone turned up once. The chain combines TRBV6-6 with TRBJ1-5; possible D gene TRBD1, 6 bases. In germline, CDR1 is MNHNY, CDR2 SVGAGI (reference sequence). V lost 1 base, J lost 0 bases, and 10 bases lay in between. The length of the CDR3 is 16 residues. Here the CDR3 DNA reads TGTGCCAGCAGTTACTGGACCAGGGGTAGCAATCAGCCCCAGCATTTT. Amino acids: CASSYWTRGSNQPQHF.

The rearrangement uses TRBV1 and TRBJ1-1. TRBV1 is tagged as a pseudogene. The CDR3 sequence is 15 residues long. The CDR3 DNA sequence: TGCACCAGCAGCCAACCGGGACTTAGTAACACTGAAGCTTTCTTT. Its protein product is CTSSQPGLSNTEAFF.

V gene TRBV2 combines with J gene TRBJ2-3; TRBD2 matches at 7 bases. CDR3 length equals 14 residues. CDR1 is SNHLY, CDR2 FYNNEI, per germline. The J segment lost 3 bases and the V segment lost 9 bases, leaving 9 bases of the junction unmatched. This CDR3 is CASTVAGATDTQYF. In DNA form, the CDR3 reads TGTGCCAGTACGGTGGCGGGAGCGACAGATACGCAGTATTTT.

The chain recombines TRBV28 with TRBJ2-7; D is perhaps TRBD2 (7 bases). The CDR3 covers 14 residues. Germline values: CDR1 MDHEN, CDR2 SYDVKM. The V and J ends lost 7 bases and 4 bases respectively, with 17 bases between them. The CDR3 DNA is TGTGCCAGCACCTTGGGGGGGGCGCGTTACGAGCAGTACTTC. Its protein product is CASTLGGARYEQYF.

The chain employs TRBV28 and TRBJ1-2, with 9 nucleotides matching TRBD1. The CDR3 spans 17 residues. With V trimmed by 5 bases and J by 0 bases, 10 bases remained unmatched. Germline CDR1 MDHEN, CDR2 SYDVKM. CDR3 in amino acids: CASSPLLGQGSNYGYTF. The CDR3 nucleotides read TGTGCCAGCAGTCCGCTCCTGGGACAGGGATCTAACTATGGCTACACCTTC.

The rearrangement uses TRBV28 and TRBJ1-5, with 8 bases matching TRBD1. The J segment lost 5 bases and the V segment lost 6 bases, leaving 9 bases of the junction unmatched. Germline lookup yields CDR1 MDHEN and CDR2 SYDVKM. The CDR3 is made up of 15 amino acids. The CDR3 spells CASSPGQVLYQPQHF. The DNA of the CDR3 is TGTGCCAGCAGCCCGGGACAGGTTCTCTATCAGCCCCAGCATTTT. Drawing the rest from reference TRBV28 and TRBJ1-5, the complete variable domain is DVKVTQSSRYLVKRTGEKVFLECVQDMDHENMFWYRQDPGLGLRLIYFSYDVKMKEKGDIPEGYSVSREKKERFSLILESASTNQTSMYLCASSPGQVLYQPQHFGDGTRLSIL.

The gene calls are TRBV27 and TRBJ2-5, with 8 positions matching TRBD1. The CDR3 spans 14 residues. Germline V gene data show CDR1 as MNHEY and CDR2 as SMNVEV (reference sequence). J lost 5 bases, V lost 5 bases, and 7 bases had no gene match. CDR3 amino acids: CASSPWTGRETQYF. The CDR3 DNA reads as TGTGCCAGCAGTCCGTGGACAGGGCGGGAGACCCAGTACTTC.

The V and J genes are TRBV3-1 (or the pseudogene TRBV3-2) and TRBJ2-3, with 7 bases lining up with TRBD2. Germline V gene lookup returns CDR1 LGHDT and CDR2 YNNKEL (reference sequence). The CDR3 consists of 15 residues. Trimming cost V 10 bases and J 5 bases; bases outside gene matches: 15. The CDR3 region has the DNA TGTGCCACCACCCCGGGAGCGGGGAGGGGAGATACGCAGTATTTT. Residues: CATTPGAGRGDTQYF.

The chain combines TRBV5-3 with TRBJ1-1; 8 nucleotides line up with TRBD1. TRBV5-3 is marked as an open reading frame, function uncertain. With 1 base clipped from V and 6 bases from J, the junction kept 8 bases outside the gene matches. The CDR3 spans 15 residues. CDR3 nucleotide sequence: TGTGCCAGAAGCTTGCTAGACAGGGGTTTCGCTGAAGCTTTCTTT. This sequence encodes CARSLLDRGFAEAFF.